One sample yielded the 19 T cell receptor beta chains listed below, sequenced in a study of blood T cell repertoires in COVID-19 (dated by TCRdb to 2019 to 2021). Library preparation was by the immunoSEQ multiplex PCR assay. What TCRdb holds here is the immuneACCESS table cut down to in-frame rearrangements. Part of the clones is not present; checked against another copy, under half of the missing clones reflect an unresolved V gene, and the others are unexplained. The sample has some 240,000 clones on record, approximately 90% of them singletons. The biggest ten clones account for around 0.84% of the sample. Material for sequencing was peripheral blood. These receptors were obtained from a man in his sixties with COVID-19, enrolled during active disease.

This chain connects TRBV6-5 to TRBJ1-5, with TRBD1 matching 8 bases. The CDR3 extends over 15 amino acids. Trimming removed 4 bases from V and 6 bases from J; junction bases left unmatched: 8. Germline CDR1 reads MNHEY; CDR2 reads SVGAGI. CDR3 nucleotide sequence: TGTGCCAGCAGTTTCCGACAGGGGTCGGGTCAGCCCCAGCATTTT. It specifies CASSFRQGSGQPQHF.

The rearrangement joins TRBV5-1 to TRBJ1-5; 9 bases align to TRBD1. CDR1 is SGHRS and CDR2 is YFSETQ in the germline V gene. The trim removed 5 bases at V and 6 bases at J, leaving 9 bases unmatched. The CDR3 length is 15 residues. CDR3 sequence (DNA): TGCGCCAGCAGGGCCGGGACAGGGATAAGTCAGCCCCAGCATTTT. Translation gives CASRAGTGISQPQHF.

This clone showed up just once. The chain has TRBV18 and TRBJ2-7; 9 bases match TRBD2. V shed 2 bases, J shed 4 bases, and the junction held 6 bases outside the gene matches. The CDR3 totals 15 residues. In germline, CDR1 is KGHSH, CDR2 LQKENI. In nucleotides, the CDR3 is TGTGCCAGCTCACCAGACGGGACTAGCTGGTACGAGCAGTACTTC. Translating it yields CASSPDGTSWYEQYF.

This rearrangement joins TRBV12-3 or TRBV12-4 to TRBJ1-6; D perhaps matches TRBD1 (5 bases). This CDR3 region has 13 residues. Trimming removed 2 bases at V and 8 bases at J, with 7 bases between. The CDR3 spells CASSLSRDSPLHF. The CDR3 DNA sequence: TGTGCCAGCAGTTTAAGCAGGGATTCACCCCTCCACTTT.

This sequence joins TRBV9 and TRBJ2-1, with 11 bases identical to TRBD1. The ends lost 4 bases at V and 8 bases at J; junction bases unmatched: 17. This CDR3 is 18 amino acids long. CDR1 is SGDLS and CDR2 is YYNGEE in the germline V gene. The CDR3 DNA reads as TGTGCCAGCAGCCTTTCCTATTCCGGACAGGGGGCAGGGGATGAGCAGTTCTTC. Protein product: CASSLSYSGQGAGDEQFF.

The CDR3 bases are TGTGCCAGCTCACGAATCCAGGGGAGGGACTATGGCTACACCTTC. This codes for CASSRIQGRDYGYTF. The genes are TRBV18 and TRBJ1-2, with a tentative D call TRBD1 (6 bases). The V gene lost 4 bases and the J gene lost 3 bases, with 15 bases spanning the gap. The CDR3 runs to 15 residues. The germline gives CDR1 KGHSH, CDR2 LQKENI.

The gene calls are TRBV5-4 and TRBJ1-1; possibly TRBD1 for D (5 bases). V lost 2 bases and J lost 1, with 12 bases in between. This CDR3 is 15 amino acids long. Germline CDR1 SGHNT, CDR2 YYREEE (reference sequence). CDR3 coding DNA: TGTGCCAGCAGCTTCATAATTCAGGGGAACACTGAAGCTTTCTTT. This codes for CASSFIIQGNTEAFF.

V and J are TRBV19 and TRBJ2-3, with D tentatively TRBD1 (6 bases). Germline assignment: CDR1 LNHDA and CDR2 SQIVND (reference sequence). The CDR3 contains 15 residues. Trimming took 6 bases from V and 2 from J, leaving 15 bases between them. CDR3 DNA sequence: TGTGCCAGTAGGAAGGACAGATTAATCACAGATACGCAGTATTTT. Its protein product is CASRKDRLITDTQYF.

This chain uses TRBV6-5 with TRBJ1-5; 9 nucleotides line up with TRBD1. Looked up from germline, CDR1 is MNHEY and CDR2 is SVGAGI. The CDR3 has 15 residues. J lost 0 bases, V lost 7 bases, and 4 bases had no gene match. CDR3 coding DNA: TGTGCCAGCAAACAGGGGGCGGGTAGCAATCAGCCCCAGCATTTT. This encodes CASKQGAGSNQPQHF.

The chain uses TRBV30 and TRBJ1-6; a possible D gene is TRBD1 (6 bases). The V gene lost 8 bases and the J gene lost 9 bases, with 17 bases spanning the gap. Germline-derived CDR1 and CDR2 are GTSNPN and SVGIG (reference sequence). CDR3 size: 13 residues. The CDR3 loop is CAGRPGDGSPLHF. Here the CDR3 DNA reads TGTGCCGGACGGCCAGGGGATGGTTCACCCCTCCACTTT.

This clone is a singleton in its sample. This chain joins TRBV9 and TRBJ2-7, with a weak D call TRBD2 (6 bases). The germline V gene encodes CDR1 SGDLS and CDR2 YYNGEE. CDR3 length: 17 amino acids. V dropped 0 bases and J dropped 0 bases, with 16 bases sitting between them. CDR3 protein: CASSVVVPGEHSYEQYF. The CDR3 nucleotides read TGTGCCAGCAGCGTAGTAGTTCCGGGAGAGCACTCCTACGAGCAGTACTTC.

The chain recombines TRBV10-3 with TRBJ1-5; 10 bases align to TRBD1. The V gene's germline CDR1 is ENHRY and CDR2 SYGVKD. V shed 11 bases and J 3 bases; nucleotides not matched to a gene: 7. The CDR3 is made up of 14 amino acids. DNA for the CDR3: TGTGCCGCCGGGACAGGGGCTTCCAATCAGCCCCAGCATTTT. Its protein product is CAAGTGASNQPQHF.

V usage is TRBV18 and J usage is TRBJ1-2; D is undetermined. Germline V gives CDR1 KGHSH, CDR2 LQKENI. The CDR3 runs to 13 residues. The V and J ends lost 3 bases and 5 bases respectively, with 10 bases between them. The CDR3 loop reads CASSPGLEYGYTF. The CDR3, as DNA: TGTGCCAGCTCACCCGGACTCGAGTATGGCTACACCTTC.

This clone was detected once. This chain uses TRBV5-4 with TRBJ2-5; D unresolved. Looked up from germline, CDR1 is SGHNT and CDR2 is YYREEE (reference sequence). Trimming left V 1 base short and J 1 base short, with 5 bases between. The CDR3 covers 13 residues. The CDR3 sequence is CASSLQIQETQYF. The DNA for the CDR3 is TGTGCCAGCAGCTTGCAGATCCAAGAGACCCAGTACTTC.

The rearrangement links TRBV4-2 to TRBJ2-3; 8 nucleotides align to TRBD2. Germline values: CDR1 LGHNA, CDR2 YNFKEQ. J lost 3 bases, V lost 5 bases, and 4 bases had no gene match. The length of the CDR3 is 14 residues. The CDR3 here is CASSFAGGTDTQYF. CDR3 sequence (DNA): TGTGCCAGCAGCTTTGCGGGAGGAACAGATACGCAGTATTTT.

The chain uses TRBV28 and TRBJ2-1; D is uncertain. Trimming took 3 bases from V and 2 from J, leaving 8 bases between them. Per the germline V gene, CDR1 is MDHEN and CDR2 is SYDVKM. This CDR3 is 14 amino acids long. CDR3 sequence: CASSFDTAYNEQFF. The CDR3 DNA reads TGTGCCAGCAGTTTTGACACGGCCTACAATGAGCAGTTCTTC.

The gene calls are TRBV6-2 or TRBV6-3 and TRBJ2-7; the match to TRBD1 covers 9 bases. J lost 5 bases, V lost 0 bases, and 11 bases had no gene match. Looked up from germline, CDR1 is MNHEY and CDR2 is SVGEGT. This CDR3 spans 17 amino acids. The CDR3 region is CASSYSQLQGAEDEQYF. The CDR3 DNA reads TGTGCCAGCAGTTACTCCCAATTACAGGGGGCGGAAGACGAGCAGTACTTC.

The genes are TRBV5-1 and TRBJ2-3; 7 positions match TRBD2. The V gene's germline CDR1 is SGHRS and CDR2 YFSETQ. Trimming at V came to 2 bases and at J to 4 bases, leaving 4 bases not matched to a gene. The CDR3 sequence is 14 residues long. In DNA form, the CDR3 reads TGCGCCAGCAGCTTTGAGGGGAGGGCAGATACGCAGTATTTT. Protein product: CASSFEGRADTQYF.

The chain recombines TRBV3-1 (or the pseudogene TRBV3-2) with TRBJ2-2; D remains unclear. CDR3 length equals 13 residues. Trimming pared 2 bases from V and 6 bases from J, leaving 7 bases between. CDR1 LGHDT and CDR2 YNNKEL come from the germline V gene (reference sequence). In DNA form, the CDR3 reads TGTGCCAGCAGCCAAAACAAAGCCGGGGAGCTGTTTTTT. This sequence encodes CASSQNKAGELFF.